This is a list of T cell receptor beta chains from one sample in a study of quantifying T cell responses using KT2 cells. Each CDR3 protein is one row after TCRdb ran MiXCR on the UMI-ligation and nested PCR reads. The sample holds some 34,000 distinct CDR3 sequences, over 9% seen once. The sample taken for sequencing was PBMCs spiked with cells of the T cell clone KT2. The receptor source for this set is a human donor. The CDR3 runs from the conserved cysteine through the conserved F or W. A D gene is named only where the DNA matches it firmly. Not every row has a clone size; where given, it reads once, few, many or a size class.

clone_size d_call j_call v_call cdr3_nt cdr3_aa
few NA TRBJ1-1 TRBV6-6 TGTGCCAGCAGTCAATTACCCAGAACTGAAGCTTTCTTT CASSQLPRTEAFF
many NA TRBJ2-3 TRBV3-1 TGTGCCAGCGCAAAAGGGGCGCAGACAGATACGCAGTATTTT CASAKGAQTDTQYF
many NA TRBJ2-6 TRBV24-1 TGTGCCACCAGTGATGGGGGAATCTCTGGGGCCAACGTCCTGACTTTC CATSDGGISGANVLTF
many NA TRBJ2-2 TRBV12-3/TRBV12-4 TGTGCCAGCAGCCCGAAGGGGACCAGGTTGAGCACCGGGGAGCTGTTTTTT CASSPKGTRLSTGELFF
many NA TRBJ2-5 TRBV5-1 TGCGCCAGCAGCTTGGATGGGCGGGACCAAGAGACCCAGTACTTC CASSLDGRDQETQYF
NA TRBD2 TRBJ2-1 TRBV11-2 TGTGCCAGCAGCTTAGTAGGGGCTAGCGGGAGCCATGAGCAGTTCTTC CASSLVGASGSHEQFF
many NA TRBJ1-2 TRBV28 TGTGCCAGCAGTTTGGCAGGGGTGGGAGGCTACACCTTC CASSLAGVGGYTF
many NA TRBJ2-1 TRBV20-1 TGCAGTGCTAGAGACCCTGGGAGGACCTACAATGAGCAGTTCTTC CSARDPGRTYNEQFF
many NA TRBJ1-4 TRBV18 TGTGCCAGCTCCCTTGGACAGAAATTAAATGAAAAACTGTTTTTT CASSLGQKLNEKLFF
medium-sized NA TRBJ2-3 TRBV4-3 TGCGCCAGCAGCCAAGATTCAGCTCCAGGGTCATCGCAAGATACGCAGTATTTT CASSQDSAPGSSQDTQYF
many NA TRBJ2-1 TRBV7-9 TGTGCCAGCAGCCTGTCTAGCGCGTACAATGAGCAGTTCTTC CASSLSSAYNEQFF
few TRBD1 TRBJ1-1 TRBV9 TGTGCCAGCAGCCCTCCTTTTGGACAGGGAGAAGCTTTCTTT CASSPPFGQGEAFF
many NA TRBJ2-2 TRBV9 TGTGCCAGCAGCGTAGATGGAAGGAACACCGGGGAGCTGTTTTTT CASSVDGRNTGELFF
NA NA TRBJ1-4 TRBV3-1 TGTGCCAGCAGCCCGCATCCCTCCGGGGCTGAAAAACTGTTTTTT CASSPHPSGAEKLFF
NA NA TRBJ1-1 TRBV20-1 TGCAGTGCTCCCGGGAATAACACTGAAGCTTTCTTT CSAPGNNTEAFF
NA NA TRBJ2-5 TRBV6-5 TGTGCCAGCAGTTTAACGGGATCGGGATTTCAAGAGACCCAGTACTTC CASSLTGSGFQETQYF
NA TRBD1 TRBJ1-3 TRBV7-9 TGTGCCAGCAGCGCCGGGACAGAAGTCTCTGGAAACACCATATATTTT CASSAGTEVSGNTIYF
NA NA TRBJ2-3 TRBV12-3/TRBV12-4 TGTGCCAGCAGTCTTTCTAGCAGATACACAGATACGCAGTATTTT CASSLSSRYTDTQYF
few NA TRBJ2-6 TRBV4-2 TGTGCCAGCAGCCAAGGGTCTCTTAGGGGATCTGGGGCCAACGTCCTGACTTTC CASSQGSLRGSGANVLTF
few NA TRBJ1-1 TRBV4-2 TGTGCCAGCAGCTATGTGACGGGGGCAGCAAACACTGAAGCTTTCTTT CASSYVTGAANTEAFF
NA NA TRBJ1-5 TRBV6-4 TGTGCCAGCAGTGCTACATTTCGGCCCCAGCATTTT CASSATFRPQHF
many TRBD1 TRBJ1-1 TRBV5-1 TGCGCCAGCAGCTGGCAGGGACAGGGGACTGAAGCTTTCTTT CASSWQGQGTEAFF
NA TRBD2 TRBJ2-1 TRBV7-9 TGTGCCAGCAGCCTGGAGCGGGGGCCCTACAATGAGCAGTTCTTC CASSLERGPYNEQFF
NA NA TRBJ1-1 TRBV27 TGTGCCAGCAGTTCGGGTAACACTGAAGCTTTCTTT CASSSGNTEAFF
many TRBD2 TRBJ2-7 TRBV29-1 TGCAGCGTTGGTGGTGTAGCGGGGGGTACCTACGAGCAGTACTTC CSVGGVAGGTYEQYF
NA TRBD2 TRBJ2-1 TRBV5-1 TGCGCCAGCAGCTTGTCCGGGACTAGCCCCAATGAGCAGTTCTTC CASSLSGTSPNEQFF
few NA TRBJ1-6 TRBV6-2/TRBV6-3 TGTGCCAGCAGTTCAACCGGGACGACCAGGAATTCACCCCTCCACTTT CASSSTGTTRNSPLHF
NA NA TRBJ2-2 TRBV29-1 TGCAGCGTTGAGCGTAGCCTTGGGGAGCTGTTTTTT CSVERSLGELFF